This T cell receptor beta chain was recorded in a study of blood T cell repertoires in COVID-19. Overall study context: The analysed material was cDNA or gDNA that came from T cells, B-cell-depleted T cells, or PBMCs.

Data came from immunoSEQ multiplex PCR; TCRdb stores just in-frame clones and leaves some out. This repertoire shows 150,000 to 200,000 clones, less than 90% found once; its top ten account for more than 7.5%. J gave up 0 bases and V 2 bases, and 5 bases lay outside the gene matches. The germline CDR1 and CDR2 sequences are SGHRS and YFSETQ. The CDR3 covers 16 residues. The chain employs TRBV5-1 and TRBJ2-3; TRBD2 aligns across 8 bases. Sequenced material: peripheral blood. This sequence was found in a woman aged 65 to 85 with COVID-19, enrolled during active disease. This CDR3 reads CASSFFSGTSTDTQYF. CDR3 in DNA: TGCGCCAGCAGCTTTTTTAGCGGGACTAGCACAGATACGCAGTATTTT.